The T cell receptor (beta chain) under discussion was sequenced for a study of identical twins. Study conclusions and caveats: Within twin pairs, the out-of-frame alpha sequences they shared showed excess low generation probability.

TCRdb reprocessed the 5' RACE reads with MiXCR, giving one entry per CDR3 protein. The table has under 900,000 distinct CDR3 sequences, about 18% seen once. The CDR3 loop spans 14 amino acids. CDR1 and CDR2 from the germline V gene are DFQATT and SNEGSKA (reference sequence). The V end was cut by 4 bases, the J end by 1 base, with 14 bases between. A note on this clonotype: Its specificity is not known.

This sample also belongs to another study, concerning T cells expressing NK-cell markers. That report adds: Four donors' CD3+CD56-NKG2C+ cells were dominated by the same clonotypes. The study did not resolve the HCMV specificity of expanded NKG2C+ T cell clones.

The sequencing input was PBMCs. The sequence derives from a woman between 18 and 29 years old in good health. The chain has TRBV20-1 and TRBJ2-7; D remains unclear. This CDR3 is CSATGPASSYEQYF. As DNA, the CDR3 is TGCAGTGCTACCGGACCCGCTTCATCCTACGAGCAGTACTTC.